The subject of this entry is one TCR beta chain. This sample was taken from a study of blood T cell repertoires in COVID-19. Using immunoSEQ multiplex PCR, the repertoire was profiled, and TCRdb retains in-frame clones only, with some absent. The profile shows 50,000 to 70,000 clones, approximately 82% of them singletons. The CDR3 spans 16 residues. Germline assignment: CDR1 SGHNT and CDR2 YYREEE (reference sequence). V was pared by 0 bases and J by 4 bases, with 11 bases between. The TCR sequence derives from an older woman with acute or convalescent COVID-19. This chain uses TRBV5-4 with TRBJ1-6; possible D gene TRBD1, 6 bases. The sequencing input was peripheral blood. DNA for the CDR3: TGTGCCAGCAGCTTGGGGACAGCGACTTATAATTCACCCCTCCACTTT. This gives the protein CASSLGTATYNSPLHF.